This T cell receptor (beta chain) comes out of a study of blood T cell repertoires in COVID-19. Study at large: T cells, B-cell-depleted T cells, or PBMCs supplied cDNA or gDNA.

Data came from immunoSEQ multiplex PCR; TCRdb stores just in-frame clones and leaves some out. The sample lists tens of thousands of clones, about 81% occurring once. The specimen was peripheral blood. This sequence was found in a man older than 75 with acute or convalescent COVID-19.

The DNA for the CDR3 is TGTGCCAGCAGCCGGGTTGGAGGGCAGCCCCAGCATTTT. This sequence encodes CASSRVGGQPQHF. The gene calls are TRBV28 and TRBJ1-5; D is unresolved. This CDR3 spans 13 amino acids. V shed 6 bases and J shed 7 bases, with 13 bases lying between them. Germline assignment: CDR1 MDHEN and CDR2 SYDVKM.